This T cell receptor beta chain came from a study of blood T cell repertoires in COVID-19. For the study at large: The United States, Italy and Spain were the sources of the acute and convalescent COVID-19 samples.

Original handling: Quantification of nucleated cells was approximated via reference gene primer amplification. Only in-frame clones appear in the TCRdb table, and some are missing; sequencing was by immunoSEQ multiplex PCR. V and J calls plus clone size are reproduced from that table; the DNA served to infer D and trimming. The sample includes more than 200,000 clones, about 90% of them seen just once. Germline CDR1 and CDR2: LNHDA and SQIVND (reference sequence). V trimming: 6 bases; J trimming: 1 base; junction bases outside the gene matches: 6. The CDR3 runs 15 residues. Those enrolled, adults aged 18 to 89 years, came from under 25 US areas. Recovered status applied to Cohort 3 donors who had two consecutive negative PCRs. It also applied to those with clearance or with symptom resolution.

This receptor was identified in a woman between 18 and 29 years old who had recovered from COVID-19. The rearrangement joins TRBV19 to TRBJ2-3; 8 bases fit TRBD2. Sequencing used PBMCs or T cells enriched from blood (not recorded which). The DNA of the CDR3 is TGTGCCAGTAGGCCAGCGGGAGAGGGCACAGATACGCAGTATTTT. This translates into CASRPAGEGTDTQYF. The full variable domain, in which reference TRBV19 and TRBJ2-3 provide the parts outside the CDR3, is DGGITQSPKYLFRKEGQNVTLSCEQNLNHDAMYWYRQDPGQGLRLIYYSQIVNDFQKGDIAEGYSVSREKKESFPLTVTSAQKNPTAFYLCASRPAGEGTDTQYFGPGTRLTVL.